Detailed here is one T cell receptor beta chain. The data originate from a study of cytomegalovirus exposure and HLA in healthy donors. Produced via immunoSEQ multiplex PCR; TCRdb's table is partial and in-frame only. The data show about 56,000 clones, around 94% seen once. Germline CDR1 reads SNHLY; CDR2 reads FYNNEI. Deletions cut 5 bases from V and 0 bases from J, with 8 bases between. The length of the CDR3 is 13 residues. Sequencing was carried out using PBMCs. The clonotype originates from a man younger than 30 in good health and CMV-seronegative. The chain joins TRBV2 to TRBJ2-7, with D perhaps matching TRBD1 (6 bases). The CDR3 reads CASSPDSSYEQYF. CDR3 DNA: TGTGCCAGCAGTCCGGACAGCTCCTACGAGCAGTACTTC.